The rows below give T cell receptor beta chains drawn from one sample of a study of shared clonotypes between healthy human individuals. Produced via immunoSEQ multiplex PCR; TCRdb's table is partial and in-frame only. The sample contains 2 million to 2.5 million clones, about nine tenths of which appear only once. Sequenced: naive CD4+ T cells from PBMCs. All receptors come from a man younger than 35 in good health. Some clones in this sample may be carry-over from other donors' samples. The CDR3 runs from the conserved cysteine through the conserved F or W. Each record gives: J gene, V gene, clone size, D gene, CDR3 protein, CDR3 DNA. A D gene is named only where the DNA matches it firmly. Not all rows give a size; the values are once, few, many and, for expanded clones, a class.

TRBJ2-2,TRBV5-1,NA,TRBD1,CASSRTGDGTGELFF,TGCGCCAGCAGCCGGACAGGGGACGGCACCGGGGAGCTGTTTTTT
TRBJ1-2,TRBV7-2,once,NA,CASSLLGAAYGYTF,TGTGCCAGCAGCTTACTGGGGGCAGCCTATGGCTACACCTTC
TRBJ2-7,TRBV6-5,NA,NA,CASAYRDIDYEQYF,TGTGCCAGCGCCTACCGGGACATCGACTACGAGCAGTACTTC
TRBJ2-2,TRBV4-3,few,TRBD1,CASSRWTGDTGELFF,TGCGCCAGCAGCCGGTGGACAGGGGACACCGGGGAGCTGTTTTTT
TRBJ2-7,TRBV4-1,once,NA,CASSQGGRNYEQYF,TGCGCCAGCAGCCAAGGGGGCAGAAACTACGAGCAGTACTTC
TRBJ1-1,TRBV7-8,NA,TRBD1,CASSLAAGTGVVTEAFF,TGTGCCAGCAGCTTAGCCGCCGGTACAGGGGTCGTCACTGAAGCTTTCTTT
TRBJ1-2,TRBV9,once,NA,CASSVFLWDGYTF,TGTGCCAGCAGCGTGTTTTTATGGGATGGCTACACCTTC
TRBJ1-5,TRBV28,NA,TRBD1,CASSTLDRARNQPQHF,TGTGCCAGCAGTACCCTCGACAGGGCTCGCAATCAGCCCCAGCATTTT
TRBJ2-3,TRBV29-1,NA,NA,CSVDRQTSTDTQYF,TGCAGCGTTGATAGACAGACCAGCACAGATACGCAGTATTTT
TRBJ2-5,TRBV4-1,NA,NA,CASSQKEETQYF,TGCGCCAGCAGCCAAAAAGAGGAGACCCAGTACTTC
TRBJ2-2,TRBV19,NA,NA,CASSILAAATGELFF,TGTGCCAGTAGTATCTTAGCCGCGGCCACCGGGGAGCTGTTTTTT
TRBJ1-1,TRBV29-1,few,TRBD1,CSGRTGNTEAFF,TGCAGCGGACGGACAGGGAACACTGAAGCTTTCTTT
TRBJ2-5,TRBV28,NA,TRBD2,CASSLGRLAGGTYQETQYF,TGTGCCAGCAGTTTAGGTCGGCTAGCGGGAGGAACCTACCAAGAGACCCAGTACTTC
TRBJ2-5,TRBV29-1,NA,TRBD2,CSAWGSGTQETQYF,TGCAGCGCTTGGGGTAGCGGGACCCAAGAGACCCAGTACTTC
TRBJ1-2,TRBV7-6,NA,NA,CASIILRINYGYTF,TGTGCCAGCATCATACTACGGATTAACTATGGCTACACCTTC
TRBJ2-7,TRBV2,NA,NA,CASTISGLTYEQYF,TGTGCCAGCACTATATCTGGGTTAACCTACGAGCAGTACTTC
TRBJ2-1,TRBV5-1,few,TRBD2,CASSGASGYNEQFF,TGCGCCAGCAGCGGCGCTAGCGGTTACAATGAGCAGTTCTTC
TRBJ1-2,TRBV29-1,once,NA,CSVDPPGRTNYGYTF,TGCAGCGTTGATCCCCCCGGTCGGACTAACTATGGCTACACCTTC
TRBJ2-2,TRBV14,NA,NA,CASSLLGFGELFF,TGTGCCAGCTCCCTACTCGGTTTCGGGGAGCTGTTTTTT
TRBJ2-7,TRBV28,NA,TRBD2,CASSLRAGAGSYEQYF,TGTGCCAGCAGTTTAAGGGCGGGAGCGGGATCCTACGAGCAGTACTTC
TRBJ2-7,TRBV7-2,NA,NA,CASSLAPSSYEQYF,TGTGCCAGCAGCTTAGCCCCAAGCTCCTACGAGCAGTACTTC
TRBJ2-1,TRBV19,NA,NA,CASSLGTLYNEQFF,TGTGCCAGTAGTCTAGGTACACTCTACAATGAGCAGTTCTTC
TRBJ1-1,TRBV19,few,TRBD1,CASIYRGNMNTEAFF,TGTGCCAGTATTTACAGGGGGAACATGAACACTGAAGCTTTCTTT
TRBJ1-1,TRBV27,NA,TRBD1,CASSIRDRANTEAFF,TGTGCCAGCAGTATCCGGGACAGGGCGAACACTGAAGCTTTCTTT
TRBJ2-7,TRBV5-5,NA,NA,CASSGRRLYEQYF,TGTGCCAGCAGTGGACGGCGACTCTACGAGCAGTACTTC
TRBJ2-7,TRBV2,NA,TRBD2,CASHSGASGRFEQYF,TGTGCCAGCCACTCCGGGGCTAGCGGGAGATTCGAGCAGTACTTC
TRBJ1-2,TRBV15,NA,NA,CATSPRAVNYGYTF,TGTGCCACCAGCCCCCGCGCAGTGAACTATGGCTACACCTTC
TRBJ2-3,TRBV7-9,NA,TRBD2,CATGGIAGATDTQYF,TGTGCCACCGGGGGGATAGCGGGAGCTACAGATACGCAGTATTTT
TRBJ1-1,TRBV5-4,NA,NA,CASSLEGLRNTEAFF,TGTGCCAGCAGCTTGGAAGGACTCAGGAACACTGAAGCTTTCTTT
TRBJ1-2,TRBV7-2,NA,NA,CASSLDTGQPYGYTF,TGTGCCAGCAGCTTAGATACCGGACAGCCCTATGGCTACACCTTC
TRBJ2-7,TRBV21-1,NA,NA,CASSRDYEQYF,TGTGCCAGCAGCAGGGACTACGAGCAGTACTTC
TRBJ2-1,TRBV5-4,NA,TRBD2,CASSSPTSGNEQFF,TGTGCCAGCAGCTCCCCTACTAGCGGCAATGAGCAGTTCTTC
TRBJ1-2,TRBV5-6,NA,TRBD1,CASSRGTGKGYTF,TGTGCCAGCAGCCGCGGGACAGGGAAAGGCTACACCTTC
TRBJ2-7,TRBV28,NA,NA,CASSSTTAYEQYF,TGTGCCAGCAGTTCAACGACAGCCTACGAGCAGTACTTC
TRBJ2-3,TRBV7-3,NA,NA,CASSFRGTDTQYF,TGTGCCAGCAGCTTCCGTGGCACAGATACGCAGTATTTT
TRBJ1-5,TRBV2,NA,NA,CASSEFGVGQPQHF,TGTGCCAGCAGTGAGTTTGGGGTTGGCCAGCCCCAGCATTTT
TRBJ2-5,TRBV18,NA,NA,CASSPRGQETQYF,TGTGCCAGCTCACCGAGAGGACAAGAGACCCAGTACTTC
TRBJ2-3,TRBV4-1,NA,TRBD2,CASTQTGGLSTDTQYF,TGCGCCAGCACTCAAACGGGGGGGCTTAGCACAGATACGCAGTATTTT
TRBJ2-5,TRBV30,NA,TRBD1,CAGTGTGFSETQYF,TGTGCCGGTACCGGGACAGGGTTTTCGGAGACCCAGTACTTC
TRBJ2-2,TRBV5-1,NA,NA,CASSHSGGTPNTGELFF,TGCGCCAGCAGCCACTCAGGCGGGACCCCAAACACCGGGGAGCTGTTTTTT
TRBJ1-3,TRBV4-1,NA,NA,CASSQDSRQRGNTIYF,TGCGCCAGCAGCCAAGATTCGAGACAGAGGGGGAACACCATATATTTT